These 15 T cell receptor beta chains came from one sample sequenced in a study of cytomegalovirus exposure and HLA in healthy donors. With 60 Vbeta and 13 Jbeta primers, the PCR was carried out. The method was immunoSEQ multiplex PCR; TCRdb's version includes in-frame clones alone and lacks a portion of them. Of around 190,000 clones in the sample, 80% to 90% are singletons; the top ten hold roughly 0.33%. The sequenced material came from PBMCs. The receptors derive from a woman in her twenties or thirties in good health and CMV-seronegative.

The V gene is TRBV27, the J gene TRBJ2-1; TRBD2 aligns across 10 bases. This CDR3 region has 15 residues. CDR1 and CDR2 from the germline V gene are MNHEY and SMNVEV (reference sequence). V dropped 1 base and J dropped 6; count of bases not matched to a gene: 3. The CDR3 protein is CASSLYQRGGNEQFF. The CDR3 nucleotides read TGTGCCAGCAGTTTATATCAGCGGGGGGGCAATGAGCAGTTCTTC.

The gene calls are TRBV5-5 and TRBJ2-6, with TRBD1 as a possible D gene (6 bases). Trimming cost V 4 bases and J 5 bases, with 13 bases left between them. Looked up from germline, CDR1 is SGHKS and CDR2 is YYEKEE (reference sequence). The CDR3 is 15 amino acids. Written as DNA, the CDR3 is TGTGCCAGCAGCCTACAGGGCGGAAGGGCCAACGTCCTGACTTTC. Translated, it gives CASSLQGGRANVLTF. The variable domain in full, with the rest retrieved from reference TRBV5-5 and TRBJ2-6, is DAGVTQSPTHLIKTRGQQVTLRCSPISGHKSVSWYQQVLGQGPQFIFQYYEKEERGRGNFPDRFSARQFPNYSSELNVNALLLGDSALYLCASSLQGGRANVLTFGAGSRLTVL.

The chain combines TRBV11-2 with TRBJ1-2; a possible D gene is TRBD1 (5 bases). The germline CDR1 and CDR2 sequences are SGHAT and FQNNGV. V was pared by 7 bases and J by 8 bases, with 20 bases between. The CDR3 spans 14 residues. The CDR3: CASTSQGLRRGYTF. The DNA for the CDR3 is TGTGCCAGCACCTCCCAGGGCCTCCGAAGGGGCTACACCTTC.

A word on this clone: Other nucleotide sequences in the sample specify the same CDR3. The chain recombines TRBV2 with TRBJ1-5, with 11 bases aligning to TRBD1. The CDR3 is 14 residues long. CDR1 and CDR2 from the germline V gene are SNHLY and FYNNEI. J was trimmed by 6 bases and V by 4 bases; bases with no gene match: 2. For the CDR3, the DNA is TGTGCCAGCAGTGTTGGGACAGGGGGTCAGCCCCAGCATTTT. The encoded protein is CASSVGTGGQPQHF.

The CDR3 DNA reads TGTGCCTGGAGTGGGGGACAGAACAATGAGCAGTTCTTC. It codes for CAWSGGQNNEQFF. This chain links TRBV30 with TRBJ2-1, with 7 bases aligning to TRBD1. There are 13 residues in the CDR3. Trimming took 1 base from V and 5 from J; bases not matched to a gene: 2. Germline-derived CDR1 and CDR2 are GTSNPN and SVGIG (reference sequence).

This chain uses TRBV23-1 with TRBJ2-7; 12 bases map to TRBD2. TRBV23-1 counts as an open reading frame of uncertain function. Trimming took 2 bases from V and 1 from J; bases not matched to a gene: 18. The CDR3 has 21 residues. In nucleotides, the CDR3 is TGCGCCAGCAGTCAAACCCCCGGGACTAGCGGGCCCGCCAGGTATTCCTACGAGCAGTACTTC. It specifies CASSQTPGTSGPARYSYEQYF.

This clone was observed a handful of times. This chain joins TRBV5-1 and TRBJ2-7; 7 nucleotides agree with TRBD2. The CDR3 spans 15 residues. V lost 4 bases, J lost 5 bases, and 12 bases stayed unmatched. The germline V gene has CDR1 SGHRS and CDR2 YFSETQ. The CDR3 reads CASSPPRGNQDEQYF. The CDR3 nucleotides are TGCGCCAGCAGCCCCCCGCGGGGGAATCAGGACGAGCAGTACTTC.

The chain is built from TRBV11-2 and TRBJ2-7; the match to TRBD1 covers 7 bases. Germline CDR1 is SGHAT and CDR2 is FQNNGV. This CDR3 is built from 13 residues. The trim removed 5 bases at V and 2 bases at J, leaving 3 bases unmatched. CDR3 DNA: TGTGCCAGCAGCCTACAGGGGCCCTACGAGCAGTACTTC. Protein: CASSLQGPYEQYF.

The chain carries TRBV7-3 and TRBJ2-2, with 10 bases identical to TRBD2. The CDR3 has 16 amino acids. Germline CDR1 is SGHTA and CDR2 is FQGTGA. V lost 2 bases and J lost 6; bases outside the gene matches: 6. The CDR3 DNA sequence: TGTGCCAGCAGCTTAGTGGCTAGCGGGAGCCCCGGGGAGCTGTTTTTT. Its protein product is CASSLVASGSPGELFF.

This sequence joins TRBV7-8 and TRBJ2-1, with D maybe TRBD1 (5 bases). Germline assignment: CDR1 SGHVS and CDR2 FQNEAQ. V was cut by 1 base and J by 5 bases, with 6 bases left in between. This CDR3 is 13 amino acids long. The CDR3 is CASSLDRNNEQFF. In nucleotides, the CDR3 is TGTGCCAGCAGCTTAGACAGGAACAATGAGCAGTTCTTC.

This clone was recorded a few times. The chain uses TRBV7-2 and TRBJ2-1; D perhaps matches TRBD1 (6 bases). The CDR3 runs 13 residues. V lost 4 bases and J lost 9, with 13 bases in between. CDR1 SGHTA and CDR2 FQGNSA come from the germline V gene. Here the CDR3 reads CASSSTVQGEQFF. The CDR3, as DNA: TGTGCCAGCAGCTCGACGGTACAGGGTGAGCAGTTCTTC.

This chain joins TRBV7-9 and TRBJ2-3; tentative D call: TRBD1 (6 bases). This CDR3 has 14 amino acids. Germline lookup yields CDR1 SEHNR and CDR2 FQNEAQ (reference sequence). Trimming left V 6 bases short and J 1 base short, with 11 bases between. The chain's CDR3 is CASSTGLGTDTQYF. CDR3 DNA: TGTGCCAGCAGTACAGGGTTGGGCACAGATACGCAGTATTTT.

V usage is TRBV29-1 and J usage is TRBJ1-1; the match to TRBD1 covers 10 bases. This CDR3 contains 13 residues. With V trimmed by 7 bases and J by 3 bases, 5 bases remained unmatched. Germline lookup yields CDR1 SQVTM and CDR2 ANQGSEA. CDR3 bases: TGCAGCGCTCGGACAGGGGGAGACACTGAAGCTTTCTTT. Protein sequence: CSARTGGDTEAFF.

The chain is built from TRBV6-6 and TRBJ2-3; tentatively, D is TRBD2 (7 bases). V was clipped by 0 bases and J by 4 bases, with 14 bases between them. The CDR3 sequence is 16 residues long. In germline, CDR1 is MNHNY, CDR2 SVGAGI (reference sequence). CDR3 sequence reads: CASSYSGRGAADTQYF. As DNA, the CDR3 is TGTGCCAGCAGTTACTCAGGACGGGGGGCAGCAGATACGCAGTATTTT.

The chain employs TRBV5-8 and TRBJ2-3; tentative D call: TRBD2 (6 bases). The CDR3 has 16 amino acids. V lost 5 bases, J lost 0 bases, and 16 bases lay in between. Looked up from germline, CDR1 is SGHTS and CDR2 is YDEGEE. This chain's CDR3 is CASSYLLASSTDTQYF. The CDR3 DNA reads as TGTGCCAGCAGTTATTTACTAGCCTCTAGCACAGATACGCAGTATTTT.